This T cell receptor beta chain was recovered during a study of neoadjuvant anti-PD-1 for oral cavity cancer (dated by TCRdb to about 2021). General notes on the study: Before curative-intent surgical resection, most patients were given three to four biweekly doses of nivolumab at 3 mg/kg. Patients without progression received a fourth nivolumab dose around day 43 and underwent definitive surgical resection on days 50-56. Patients with complete response, partial response or stable disease by RECIST 1.1 were defined as responders, whereas patients with progression were defined as non-responders. An approximately 33% response rate was observed in the parent correlative cohort, in which more than nine patients were included. Study-wide conclusions, independent of this receptor: Larger post-treatment sizes of preexisting intratumoral clones correlated with greater tumor shrinkage, suggesting expansion of preexisting clones contributed to response. Only three patients per response group were included in the TCR analyses, and larger cohorts for validation were called for by the authors. A higher pretreatment blood Treg/Th17 ratio correlated with both higher pretreatment blood TCRbeta clonality and lower post-treatment tumor TCRbeta clonality.

Notes on this clone: What this receptor recognizes is not known. Per-nucleotide qualities are absent, and no much larger clonotype sits a single base away.

From the germline V gene (reference sequence), CDR1 is SEHNR and CDR2 is FQNEAQ. The CDR3 runs 18 amino acids, cysteine and phenylalanine included. Just the 54-base CDR3 DNA is kept, in frame starting at base 1. Relative to germline, V is 4 bases shorter and J is 3 bases shorter, with 21 bases between their ends. For survey sequencing of tumor libraries, mostly roughly 5 ug of input genomic DNA was used, and two replicates were run per sample. The immunoSEQ hsTCRbeta kit was used to prepare TCRbeta libraries according to the manufacturer's instructions. The completed libraries were mixed into a single pool at 3 nM, then sequenced with an Illumina NovaSeq 6000 S4 flow cell. Under the source paper's analysis protocol: The immunoSEQ Analyzer handled quality control and preprocessing of the raw data. The analysis was restricted to productive rearrangements, with each unique CDR3 amino acid sequence defining a clonotype. Repertoire clonality was estimated as the Gini-Simpson index, which was computed with the R package tcR. Gini indices were compared with Student's t test, and associations with tumor size change were assessed by Pearson correlation. TCRdb re-hosts the immuneACCESS table, in-frame sequences only. Its copies lack some clones; in the studies checked, an unresolved V gene accounts for under half of them, and the cause for the rest is not known. V, J and clone size are those of that table, while D and trimming were read from the DNA. This sample comprises approximately 7,600 clones, about 53% of them detected only once. Of the sample, about 10% falls within the top ten clones.

The time point label, read with the paper, signifies: before neoadjuvant nivolumab. The patients had newly diagnosed stage II-IVA oral cavity squamous cell carcinoma and had not received any prior systemic or radiation treatment. The cohort was composed of patients with HPV-negative, locally advanced oral cavity squamous cell carcinoma. The samples were obtained from a longitudinal correlative study of a single-arm phase II trial testing neoadjuvant nivolumab in oral cavity squamous cell carcinoma. Subject-matched pre- and post-treatment PBMCs and tumors from three responders and three non-responders underwent genomic DNA-based TCRbeta sequencing. The Maxwell RSC DNA from Tissue kit was used to isolate genomic DNA from tumor tissue.

Sequenced material: tumor tissue, taken before nivolumab (anti-PD-1) treatment. The sequence came from a person aged 35 to 85 with oral cavity squamous cell carcinoma. The rearrangement joined TRBV7-9 to TRBJ2-2, with the D call perhaps TRBD1 or TRBD2, as 6 bases match in each case. The CDR3 loop reads CASSSRGRQGLDTGELFF. The nucleotide sequence reads TGTGCCAGCAGCTCCAGAGGGAGGCAGGGGCTGGACACCGGGGAGCTGTTTTTT.